Reported below is one T cell receptor beta chain. The data were taken from a study of blood T cell repertoires in COVID-19. Study-level information: T cells, B-cell-depleted T cells, or PBMCs provided the cDNA or gDNA that served as material.

The assay was immunoSEQ multiplex PCR, and TCRdb's table has in-frame clones only and misses some. The sample lists about 60,000 clones; 60% to 85% were seen once. CDR3 size: 14 residues. The germline CDR1 and CDR2 sequences are LNHDA and SQIVND (reference sequence). With V trimmed by 7 bases and J by 5 bases, 6 bases remained unmatched. This TCR derives from an elderly woman with acute or convalescent COVID-19. The chain has TRBV19 and TRBJ1-1; 11 bases are a match to TRBD1. Input material: peripheral blood. CDR3 bases: TGTGCCAGTACCCACCGGGACAGGGGGACTGAAGCTTTCTTT. It translates to CASTHRDRGTEAFF.